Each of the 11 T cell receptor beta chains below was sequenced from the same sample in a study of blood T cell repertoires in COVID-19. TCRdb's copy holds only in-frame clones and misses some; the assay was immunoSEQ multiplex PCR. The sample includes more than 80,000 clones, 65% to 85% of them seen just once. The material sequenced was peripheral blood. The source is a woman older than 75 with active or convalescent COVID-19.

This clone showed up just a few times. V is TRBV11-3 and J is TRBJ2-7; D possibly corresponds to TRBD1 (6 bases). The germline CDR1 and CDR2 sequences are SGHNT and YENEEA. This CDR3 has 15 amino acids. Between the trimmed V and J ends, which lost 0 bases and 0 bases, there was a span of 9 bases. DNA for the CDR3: TGTGCCAGCAGCTTAGACAGGGGAGTCTCCTACGAGCAGTACTTC. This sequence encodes CASSLDRGVSYEQYF.

The CDR3 DNA follows: TGTGCCAGCAGTAAGCGGGAGGGCCCAGATACGCAGTATTTT. This codes for CASSKREGPDTQYF. The rearrangement uses TRBV5-4 and TRBJ2-3; TRBD2 matches 10 bases. Germline-derived CDR1 and CDR2 are SGHNT and YYREEE (reference sequence). The CDR3 is 14 residues long. Trimming removed 5 bases from V and 4 bases from J; junction bases left unmatched: 4. Full variable domain (rest looked up from reference TRBV5-4 and TRBJ2-3): ETGVTQSPTHLIKTRGQQVTLRCSSQSGHNTVSWYQQALGQGPQFIFQYYREEENGRGNFPPRFSGLQFPNYSSELNVNALELDDSALYLCASSKREGPDTQYFGPGTRLTVL.

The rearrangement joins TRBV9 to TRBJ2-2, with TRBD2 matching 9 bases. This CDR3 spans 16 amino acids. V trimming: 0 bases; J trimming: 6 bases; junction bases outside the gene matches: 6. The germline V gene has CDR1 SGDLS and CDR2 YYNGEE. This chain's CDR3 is CASSVGRGGLSGELFF. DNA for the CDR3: TGTGCCAGCAGCGTAGGGCGGGGGGGCCTTTCCGGGGAGCTGTTTTTT.

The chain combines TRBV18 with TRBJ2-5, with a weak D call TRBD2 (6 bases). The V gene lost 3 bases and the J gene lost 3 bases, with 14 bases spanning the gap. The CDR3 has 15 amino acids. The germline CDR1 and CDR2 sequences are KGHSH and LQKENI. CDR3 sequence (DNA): TGTGCCAGCTCACCCCGGGTAGCGGAAAAAGAGACCCAGTACTTC. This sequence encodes CASSPRVAEKETQYF.

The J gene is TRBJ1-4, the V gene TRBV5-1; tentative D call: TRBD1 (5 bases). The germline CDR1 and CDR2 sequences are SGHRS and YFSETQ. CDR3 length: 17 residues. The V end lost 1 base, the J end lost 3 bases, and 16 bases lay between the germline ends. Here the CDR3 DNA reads TGCGCCAGCAGCTTGTCCCCCGCAGGGCCGGCTAATGAAAAACTGTTTTTT. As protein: CASSLSPAGPANEKLFF.

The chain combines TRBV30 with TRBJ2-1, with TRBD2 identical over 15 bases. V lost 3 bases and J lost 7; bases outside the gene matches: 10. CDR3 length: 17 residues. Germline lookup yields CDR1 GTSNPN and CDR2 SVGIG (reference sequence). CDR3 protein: CAWRPGLAGGRGNEQFF. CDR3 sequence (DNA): TGTGCCTGGAGACCGGGACTAGCGGGAGGCCGGGGAAATGAGCAGTTCTTC.

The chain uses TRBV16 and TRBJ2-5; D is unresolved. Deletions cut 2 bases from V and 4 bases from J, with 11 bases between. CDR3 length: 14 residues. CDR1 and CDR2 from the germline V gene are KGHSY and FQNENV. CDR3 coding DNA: TGTGCCAGCAGCCAACGAGGAGACGGAGAGACCCAGTACTTC. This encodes CASSQRGDGETQYF.

The CDR3 DNA sequence: TGTGCCAGCAGCTTGGGGTTATGGTCGGCGGATACTGAAGCTTTCTTT. Amino acids: CASSLGLWSADTEAFF. The chain recombines TRBV5-4 with TRBJ1-1; D remains ambiguous. With 0 bases removed from V and 5 bases from J, the gap between germline ends came to 17 bases. Germline CDR1 reads SGHNT; CDR2 reads YYREEE (reference sequence). The CDR3 covers 16 residues.

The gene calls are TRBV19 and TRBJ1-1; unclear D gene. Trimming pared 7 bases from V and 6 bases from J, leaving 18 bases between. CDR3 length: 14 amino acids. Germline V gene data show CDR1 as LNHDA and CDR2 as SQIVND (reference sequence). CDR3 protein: CASTMPGLRAEAFF. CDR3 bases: TGTGCCAGTACTATGCCAGGTTTGCGTGCTGAAGCTTTCTTT.

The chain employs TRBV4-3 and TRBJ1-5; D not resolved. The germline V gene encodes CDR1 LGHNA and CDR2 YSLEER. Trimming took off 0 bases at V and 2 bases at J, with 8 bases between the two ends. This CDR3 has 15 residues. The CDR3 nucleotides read TGCGCCAGCAGCCAAGATTTAGGAGGCAATCAGCCCCAGCATTTT. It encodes CASSQDLGGNQPQHF.

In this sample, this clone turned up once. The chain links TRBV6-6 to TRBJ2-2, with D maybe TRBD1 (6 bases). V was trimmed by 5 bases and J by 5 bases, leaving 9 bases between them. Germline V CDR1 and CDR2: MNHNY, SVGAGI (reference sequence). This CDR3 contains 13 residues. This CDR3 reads CASSQDRTGELFF. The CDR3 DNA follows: TGTGCCAGCAGTCAGGACAGAACCGGGGAGCTGTTTTTT.